One and the same sample provided the 28 T cell receptor beta chains below, sequenced in a study of cytomegalovirus exposure and HLA in healthy donors. Clones were read by immunoSEQ multiplex PCR, and TCRdb kept only the in-frame ones, dropping some. The sample yields about 120,000 clones, about 96% seen once. Sequenced input: PBMCs. These receptors all stem from a man in his late teens or twenties in good health and CMV-seronegative.

The V and J genes are TRBV7-9 and TRBJ2-1; 8 nucleotides line up with TRBD2. J lost 1 base, V lost 5 bases, and 7 bases had no gene match. The CDR3 sequence is 16 residues long. From germline, CDR1 is SEHNR and CDR2 FQNEAQ (reference sequence). The CDR3 DNA is TGTGCCAGCAGCCCAGACCGGGGGGGGTCCTACAATGAGCAGTTCTTC. Amino acids: CASSPDRGGSYNEQFF.

The chain employs TRBV18 and TRBJ2-7; D possibly corresponds to TRBD2 (6 bases). Deletions cut 4 bases from V and 0 bases from J, with 13 bases between. This CDR3 spans 15 amino acids. CDR1 is KGHSH and CDR2 is LQKENI in the germline V gene. CDR3 sequence: CASSQEDYISYEQYF. The DNA of the CDR3 is TGTGCCAGCTCACAGGAGGACTATATCTCCTACGAGCAGTACTTC. The whole variable domain, filled in from reference TRBV18 and TRBJ2-7, reads NAGVMQNPRHLVRRRGQEARLRCSPMKGHSHVYWYRQLPEEGLKFMVYLQKENIIDESGMPKERFSAEFPKEGPSILRIQQVVRGDSAAYFCASSQEDYISYEQYFGPGTRLTVT.

Comment on this clone: Germline is not matched at one junction end, which may reflect a read error. This chain links TRBV4-3 with TRBJ1-1, with 7 positions matching TRBD1. This CDR3 contains 14 residues. In germline, CDR1 is LGHNA, CDR2 YSLEER. The CDR3 region is CASSQEGALTEAFF. The CDR3 nucleotides are TGCGCCAGCAGTCAAGAGGGGGCGCTGACTGAAGCTTTCTTT.

The V gene is TRBV30, the J gene TRBJ2-1; 9 nucleotides match TRBD1. Germline values: CDR1 GTSNPN, CDR2 SVGIG (reference sequence). There are 11 residues in the CDR3. Trimming cost V 0 bases and J 16 bases; bases outside gene matches: 4. The CDR3 sequence: CAWSVGTGKFF. The DNA of the CDR3 is TGTGCCTGGAGTGTCGGGACAGGGAAATTCTTC.

V gene TRBV6-5 combines with J gene TRBJ2-7; maybe TRBD1 (6 bases). The germline V gene encodes CDR1 MNHEY and CDR2 SVGAGI. The V end was cut by 6 bases, the J end by 9 bases, with 18 bases between. This CDR3 contains 13 residues. The CDR3: CASRPKQGWAQYF. DNA of the CDR3: TGTGCCAGCAGACCAAAACAGGGTTGGGCGCAGTACTTC.

This chain connects TRBV28 to TRBJ1-1, with TRBD1 matching 7 bases. Germline V CDR1 and CDR2: MDHEN, SYDVKM. V trimming: 3 bases; J trimming: 5 bases; junction bases outside the gene matches: 9. CDR3 length equals 15 residues. In DNA, the CDR3 is TGTGCCAGCAGTTTGCTGGGACAGCTTACTACTGAAGCTTTCTTT. As protein: CASSLLGQLTTEAFF. The complete variable domain, with remaining parts taken from reference TRBV28 and TRBJ1-1, reads DVKVTQSSRYLVKRTGEKVFLECVQDMDHENMFWYRQDPGLGLRLIYFSYDVKMKEKGDIPEGYSVSREKKERFSLILESASTNQTSMYLCASSLLGQLTTEAFFGQGTRLTVV.

The chain couples TRBV14 to TRBJ2-1, with D possibly being TRBD2 (5 bases). Trimming removed 0 bases from V and 0 bases from J, with 9 bases in between. The germline CDR1 and CDR2 sequences are SGHDN and FVKESK. The CDR3 is 16 residues long. DNA of the CDR3: TGTGCCAGCAGCCAAGACGAAGCGGACTCCTACAATGAGCAGTTCTTC. Its translation is CASSQDEADSYNEQFF.

V gene TRBV13 combines with J gene TRBJ1-1; 9 bases are a match to TRBD1. Germline values: CDR1 PRHDT, CDR2 FYEKMQ (reference sequence). The CDR3 is 15 residues long. V dropped 5 bases and J dropped 10; count of bases not matched to a gene: 14. As DNA, the CDR3 is TGTGCCAGCAGCCACCCCCGGGACAGGGACTTCCTAGCTTTCTTT. It translates to CASSHPRDRDFLAFF. Variable domain in full (rest from reference TRBV13 and TRBJ1-1): AAGVIQSPRHLIKEKRETATLKCYPIPRHDTVYWYQQGPGQDPQFLISFYEKMQSDKGSIPDRFSAQQFSDYHSELNMSSLELGDSALYFCASSHPRDRDFLAFFGQGTRLTVV.

The chain couples TRBV12-5 to TRBJ2-4, with a possible D match to TRBD2 (6 bases). Germline V gene lookup returns CDR1 LGHNT and CDR2 FRNRAP. This CDR3 spans 13 amino acids. V lost 9 bases and J 0 bases, leaving 9 bases between the germline ends. Written as DNA, the CDR3 is TGTGCTAGGACTAGGTTAGCCAAAAACATTCAGTACTTC. Amino acids: CARTRLAKNIQYF.

This chain connects TRBV9 to TRBJ2-7, with D perhaps matching TRBD2 (5 bases). Germline CDR1 and CDR2: SGDLS and YYNGEE. V lost 4 bases and J 5 bases, leaving 13 bases between the germline ends. The length of the CDR3 is 13 residues. The CDR3 sequence is CASSPNDGNEQYF. In DNA form, the CDR3 reads TGTGCCAGCAGCCCCAACGACGGGAACGAGCAGTACTTC.

The V and J genes are TRBV27 and TRBJ1-5; 9 bases are a match to TRBD1. This CDR3 comprises 14 residues. Per the germline V gene, CDR1 is MNHEY and CDR2 is SMNVEV (reference sequence). Trimming took 10 bases from V and 6 from J; bases not matched to a gene: 10. CDR3 in amino acids: CATRLSTGGQPQHF. For the CDR3, the DNA is TGTGCCACCCGACTTTCGACAGGGGGTCAGCCCCAGCATTTT.

The rearrangement links TRBV30 to TRBJ2-1; possible D gene TRBD1, 5 bases. The CDR3 spans 16 residues. The germline gives CDR1 GTSNPN, CDR2 SVGIG (reference sequence). Trimming took 8 bases from V and 2 from J, leaving 22 bases between them. The DNA of the CDR3 is TGTGCCGGGGCGTGGGAAGAGTTCAGCGCCTACAATGAGCAGTTCTTC. It translates to CAGAWEEFSAYNEQFF.

This CDR3 is CAWGASYEQYF. CDR3 nucleotides: TGTGCCTGGGGGGCCTCCTACGAGCAGTACTTC. The chain recombines TRBV30 with TRBJ2-7, with TRBD1 as a possible D gene (5 bases). The CDR3 has 11 amino acids. The germline CDR1 and CDR2 sequences are GTSNPN and SVGIG (reference sequence). The V gene lost 5 bases and the J gene lost 0 bases, with 5 bases spanning the gap.

The CDR3 DNA is TGTGCCAGCAGGTTGACTAGCGGGAGGGCGCCATATTTT. It codes for CASRLTSGRAPYF. V usage is TRBV6-5 and J usage is TRBJ2-3, with TRBD2 matching 14 bases. V gave up 6 bases and J gave up 15 bases; unmatched junction bases: 8. The CDR3 extends over 13 amino acids. CDR1 is MNHEY and CDR2 is SVGAGI in the germline V gene.

The chain combines TRBV27 with TRBJ2-3; D is possibly TRBD1 (5 bases). Germline lookup yields CDR1 MNHEY and CDR2 SMNVEV (reference sequence). Trimming cost V 3 bases and J 4 bases, with 14 bases left between them. The CDR3 spans 15 residues. CDR3 loop: CASSFHHQGADTQYF. CDR3 nucleotides: TGTGCCAGCAGTTTCCATCATCAGGGTGCAGATACGCAGTATTTT.

The J gene is TRBJ2-2, the V gene TRBV6-5; D might be TRBD2 (5 bases). CDR1 and CDR2 from the germline V gene are MNHEY and SVGAGI. CDR3 length: 14 amino acids. V shed 6 bases and J shed 5 bases, with 13 bases lying between them. This CDR3 reads CASSSGVLTGELFF. In DNA, the CDR3 is TGTGCCAGCAGCTCCGGGGTTCTAACCGGGGAGCTGTTTTTT.

The rearrangement joins TRBV9 to TRBJ1-2; D uncertain. CDR3 length: 12 amino acids. Germline values: CDR1 SGDLS, CDR2 YYNGEE. The V end was cut by 3 bases, the J end by 3 bases, with 6 bases between. The CDR3: CASSATDYGYTF. The CDR3 region has the DNA TGTGCCAGCAGCGCAACAGACTATGGCTACACCTTC. Full variable domain (remainder filled in from reference TRBV9 and TRBJ1-2): DSGVTQTPKHLITATGQRVTLRCSPRSGDLSVYWYQQSLDQGLQFLIQYYNGEERAKGNILERFSAQQFPDLHSELNLSSLELGDSALYFCASSATDYGYTFGSGTRLTVV.

The J gene is TRBJ2-7, the V gene TRBV4-1; D not certain. Germline V lookup: CDR1 MGHRA, CDR2 YSYEKL. The CDR3 covers 12 residues. The V end was cut by 4 bases, the J end by 3 bases, with 7 bases between. CDR3 protein: CASSLDGYEQYF. The CDR3 DNA reads as TGCGCCAGCAGCCTAGACGGCTACGAGCAGTACTTC.

This clone was detected only once. V and J are TRBV13 and TRBJ2-7, with D possibly being TRBD2 (5 bases). The CDR3 extends over 14 amino acids. V was shortened by 5 bases and J by 5 bases, with 16 bases between the two germline ends. CDR1 and CDR2 (germline): PRHDT, FYEKMQ (reference sequence). CDR3 sequence reads: CASSPSMLANEQYF. In DNA form, the CDR3 reads TGTGCCAGCAGCCCATCGATGCTAGCAAACGAGCAGTACTTC. The variable domain in full, completed from reference TRBV13 and TRBJ2-7, reads AAGVIQSPRHLIKEKRETATLKCYPIPRHDTVYWYQQGPGQDPQFLISFYEKMQSDKGSIPDRFSAQQFSDYHSELNMSSLELGDSALYFCASSPSMLANEQYFGPGTRLTVT.

V is TRBV7-8 and J is TRBJ2-1, with 11 bases identical to TRBD2. The CDR3 covers 17 residues. CDR1 is SGHVS and CDR2 is FQNEAQ in the germline V gene. V was pared by 5 bases and J by 7 bases, with 13 bases of the junction left unmatched. The CDR3 DNA reads TGTGCCAGCAGCGCCACCCGAGTAGCGGGAGGGGCGAATGAGCAGTTCTTC. Its protein is CASSATRVAGGANEQFF.

The gene calls are TRBV30 and TRBJ2-7; 8 bases align to TRBD1. J was trimmed by 0 bases and V by 8 bases; bases with no gene match: 6. Germline V gene sequence: CDR1 GTSNPN, CDR2 SVGIG (reference sequence). The CDR3 contains 13 residues. CDR3 nucleotides: TGTGCCGGTGACAGGGGTACCTCCTACGAGCAGTACTTC. It yields the protein CAGDRGTSYEQYF.

This clone was picked up one time. The chain combines TRBV6-5 with TRBJ2-2; 8 positions match TRBD2. The germline V gene has CDR1 MNHEY and CDR2 SVGAGI. J lost 6 bases, V lost 6 bases, and 3 bases had no gene match. There are 13 residues in the CDR3. In DNA, the CDR3 is TGTGCCAGCAGCACGGGGGGGTCCGGGGAGCTGTTTTTT. It codes for CASSTGGSGELFF.

The chain joins TRBV18 to TRBJ1-1; 8 nucleotides match TRBD1. Germline trimming cut 4 bases from V and 7 bases from J; bases unmatched to any gene: 8. This CDR3 is 14 amino acids long. Per the germline V gene, CDR1 is KGHSH and CDR2 is LQKENI. The CDR3, as DNA: TGTGCCAGCTCACAAGGACAGGGACTTTATGAAGCTTTCTTT. Amino acids: CASSQGQGLYEAFF.

The chain combines TRBV4-3 with TRBJ1-1, with D tentatively TRBD1 (5 bases). CDR1 LGHNA and CDR2 YSLEER come from the germline V gene. V was trimmed by 0 bases and J by 0 bases, leaving 8 bases between them. The CDR3 is 15 residues long. CDR3 coding DNA: TGCGCCAGCAGCCAAGATCACAGGTTGAACACTGAAGCTTTCTTT. Protein: CASSQDHRLNTEAFF.

The chain combines TRBV16 with TRBJ1-1; D is uncertain. The CDR3 length is 16 residues. Trimming pared 0 bases from V and 1 base from J, leaving 12 bases between. Germline-derived CDR1 and CDR2 are KGHSY and FQNENV. This chain's CDR3 is CASSQSMVGPNTEAFF. DNA of the CDR3: TGTGCCAGCAGCCAATCCATGGTTGGCCCGAACACTGAAGCTTTCTTT.

This sequence joins TRBV7-3 and TRBJ2-1, with 10 nucleotides matching TRBD2. V was clipped by 3 bases and J by 6 bases; unmatched bases: 5. CDR1 and CDR2 from the germline V gene are SGHTA and FQGTGA. This CDR3 region has 15 residues. CDR3 residues: CASSLEREGGNEQFF. CDR3 nucleotide sequence: TGTGCCAGCAGCTTGGAGCGGGAGGGGGGCAATGAGCAGTTCTTC.

This chain joins TRBV5-1 and TRBJ2-2, with D perhaps TRBD2 (8 bases). Germline V lookup: CDR1 SGHRS, CDR2 YFSETQ. Trimming took 0 bases from V and 1 from J, leaving 22 bases between them. The CDR3 is made up of 20 amino acids. Here the CDR3 reads CASSLVSGGTSGVNTGELFF. The CDR3 nucleotides are TGCGCCAGCAGCTTGGTATCAGGGGGAACTAGCGGAGTGAACACCGGGGAGCTGTTTTTT.

The chain employs TRBV10-3 and TRBJ2-7, with 8 bases fitting TRBD2. V was clipped by 11 bases and J by 3 bases; unmatched bases: 12. The CDR3 loop spans 14 amino acids. Germline values: CDR1 ENHRY, CDR2 SYGVKD. CDR3 DNA sequence: TGTGCCGCCCTTCCCGGGACTAGTGGCTACGAGCAGTACTTC. It yields the protein CAALPGTSGYEQYF.